One sample yielded the 5 T cell receptor beta chains listed below, sequenced in a study of CD4 T cells in relation to SARS-CoV-2 and coronaviruses. TCRdb's copy holds only in-frame clones and misses some; the assay was immunoSEQ multiplex PCR. The top ten hold around 1.3% of the sample, which has about 59,000 clones, 80% to 90% seen once. Before the COVID-19 pandemic, during about 2010-2019, CD4+ T cells were taken from unexposed donors. The sequenced sample was memory CD4+ T cells from PBMCs. These receptors originate from a human donor in good health.

The chain links TRBV2 to TRBJ2-6; D gene ambiguous. The V gene's germline CDR1 is SNHLY and CDR2 FYNNEI. The CDR3 spans 15 residues. Trimming left V 10 bases short and J 0 bases short, with 13 bases between. In DNA form, the CDR3 reads TGTGCCATAGAACGAACGAGCTCTGGGGCCAACGTCCTGACTTTC. Translation: CAIERTSSGANVLTF.

With respect to this clone: At one end, the junction sequence differs from germline, possibly due to a read error. The rearrangement links TRBV6-1 to TRBJ1-4; a possible D gene is TRBD1 (5 bases). Per the germline V gene, CDR1 is MNHNS and CDR2 is SASEGT. The CDR3 sequence is 12 residues long. This chain's CDR3 is CASSDRTHPTLF. The CDR3 DNA reads as TGTGCCAGCAGTGACCGGACACACCCCACCCTTTTT.

The rearrangement joins TRBV6-5 to TRBJ1-5; a weak D match, TRBD1 (5 bases). The CDR3 covers 13 residues. Per germline, CDR1 MNHEY and CDR2 SVGAGI. V lost 6 bases and J 4 bases, leaving 10 bases between the germline ends. The CDR3 sequence is CASRSQENQPQHF. The CDR3 nucleotides are TGTGCCAGCAGATCACAGGAAAATCAGCCCCAGCATTTT.

The V call is TRBV7-2, the J call TRBJ2-7; D perhaps matches TRBD1 (6 bases). Germline CDR1 SGHTA, CDR2 FQGNSA. The CDR3 is made up of 14 amino acids. With 5 bases removed from V and 1 base from J, the gap between germline ends came to 12 bases. The DNA of the CDR3 is TGTGCCAGCAGCCGTACAACAGGGTCCTACGAGCAGTACTTC. Its translation is CASSRTTGSYEQYF.

This chain joins TRBV4-1 and TRBJ1-1, with 7 bases identical to TRBD1. The CDR3 is 15 residues long. The ends lost 5 bases at V and 4 bases at J; junction bases unmatched: 10. The germline CDR1 and CDR2 sequences are MGHRA and YSYEKL. CDR3 sequence reads: CASSTLDRVITEAFF. The CDR3, as DNA: TGCGCCAGCAGCACCTTAGACAGGGTGATCACTGAAGCTTTCTTT.